Sequencing of this T cell receptor beta chain was carried out in a study of T-cell reconstitution after alpha-beta-depleted transplantation in children. Study observations and caveats: Counts and diversity of T cells one year after transplant came mostly from newly produced T cells. As was reported, about two months after transplant, alpha-beta T cells came from several hundred expanded graft clones.

Only a few counts were recorded for this clonotype. The target antigen is unknown. The V gene's germline CDR1 is MGHDK and CDR2 SYGVNS. Germline trimming cut 1 base from V and 3 bases from J; bases unmatched to any gene: 12. This CDR3 has 17 residues. It was with unique molecular identifiers that the TCRbeta library was prepared. TCRdb itself ran the PCR reads through MiXCR, one entry per CDR3 protein. This table has almost 250,000 distinct CDR3 sequences, roughly 26% appearing once. The J gene is TRBJ2-7, the V gene TRBV25-1; 7 nucleotides line up with TRBD2. This material consisted of PBMCs, taken before TCRalphabeta/CD19-depleted stem cell transplant. This sequence originates from a girl aged 2-10 years with Fanconi anemia, due to receive a stem cell transplant. As DNA, the CDR3 is TGTGCCAGCAGTGAATTGATTGGGAGCGGGGCATACTACGAGCAGTACTTC. Protein sequence: CASSELIGSGAYYEQYF.